One and the same sample provided the 14 T cell receptor beta chains below, sequenced in a study of CD8 T cells in ankylosing spondylitis. TCRdb passed the 5' RACE reads through MiXCR, listing each CDR3 protein once. The sample lists around 130,000 distinct CDR3 sequences, over 6% seen once, with over 9% in the top ten. Sequencing used blood, either unsorted or a sorted T cell fraction (not recorded which). The origin of the receptors is a male donor with ankylosing spondylitis or in good health (not recorded which).

This clonotype came up many times. DNA for the CDR3: TGCAGTGCTAGAGACTCGACAGAGAGCTCCTATAATTCACCCCTCCACTTT. This sequence encodes CSARDSTESSYNSPLHF. V gene TRBV20-1 combines with J gene TRBJ1-6, with D possibly matching TRBD1 (5 bases). Deletions cut 0 bases from V and 0 bases from J, with 12 bases between. Germline values: CDR1 DFQATT, CDR2 SNEGSKA (reference sequence). The CDR3 has 17 residues.

Many counts were recorded for this clonotype. This rearrangement joins TRBV6-2 or TRBV6-3 to TRBJ1-1; D remains ambiguous. This CDR3 spans 11 amino acids. Trimming removed 2 bases from V and 7 bases from J, with 5 bases in between. CDR1 and CDR2 from the germline V gene are MNHEY and SVGEGT. CDR3 residues: CASSYPIEAFF. The DNA of the CDR3 is TGTGCCAGCAGTTACCCGATTGAAGCTTTCTTT.

This clonotype has a count of ten or more. The rearrangement links TRBV27 to TRBJ2-1, with D uncertain. There are 17 residues in the CDR3. Trimming stripped 5 bases from V and 5 bases from J, with 22 bases between. The germline CDR1 and CDR2 sequences are MNHEY and SMNVEV (reference sequence). In DNA, the CDR3 is TGTGCCAGCAGTGGAACATCCGGACGGGTCGAGAACAATGAGCAGTTCTTC. This gives the protein CASSGTSGRVENNEQFF.

This clonotype was detected many times. The chain has TRBV15 and TRBJ2-1; possible D gene TRBD1, 5 bases. CDR1 LNHNV and CDR2 YYDKDF come from the germline V gene (reference sequence). The CDR3 length is 17 residues. V lost 0 bases and J 4 bases, leaving 16 bases between the germline ends. The CDR3 DNA follows: TGTGCCACCAGCAGAGAGGGGCGACAGTCTCCTTACAATGAGCAGTTCTTC. It translates to CATSREGRQSPYNEQFF.

This sequence joins TRBV29-1 and TRBJ1-1; maybe TRBD1 (5 bases). CDR1 is SQVTM and CDR2 is ANQGSEA in the germline V gene. Trimming took 8 bases from V and 5 from J, leaving 18 bases between them. This CDR3 is 13 amino acids long. The CDR3 DNA sequence: TGCAGCACTAAAGCGGGGGGATGGACTGAAGCTTTCTTT. Its translation is CSTKAGGWTEAFF.

This clonotype was counted ten times or more. The chain carries TRBV20-1 and TRBJ2-4; D possibly corresponds to TRBD1 (6 bases). There are 14 residues in the CDR3. Per germline, CDR1 DFQATT and CDR2 SNEGSKA (reference sequence). V dropped 6 bases and J dropped 0 bases, with 12 bases sitting between them. The CDR3 DNA reads as TGCAGTGCCTGGACAGACCAAGCCAAAAACATTCAGTACTTC. This encodes CSAWTDQAKNIQYF.

This clonotype was recorded many times. The chain combines TRBV7-3 with TRBJ2-1; D is undetermined. CDR3 length equals 15 residues. V lost 0 bases and J lost 2, with 8 bases in between. The germline V gene encodes CDR1 SGHTA and CDR2 FQGTGA. The CDR3 reads CASSLTHGPYNEQFF. Here the CDR3 DNA reads TGTGCCAGCAGCTTAACACACGGACCCTACAATGAGCAGTTCTTC. The entire variable domain, with the rest obtained from reference TRBV7-3 and TRBJ2-1, is as follows: GAGVSQTPSNKVTEKGKYVELRCDPISGHTALYWYRQSLGQGPEFLIYFQGTGAADDSGLPNDRFFAVRPEGSVSTLKIQRTERGDSAVYLCASSLTHGPYNEQFFGPGTRLTVL.

This clonotype has at least ten counts. The chain is built from TRBV6-5 and TRBJ2-3, with D perhaps TRBD2 (5 bases). Germline V CDR1 and CDR2: MNHEY, SVGAGI. This CDR3 is 14 amino acids long. V shed 4 bases and J shed 5 bases, with 13 bases lying between them. CDR3 sequence reads: CASSFYRGLDTQYF. CDR3 nucleotide sequence: TGTGCCAGCAGTTTTTATCGTGGACTAGATACGCAGTATTTT.

This clonotype was seen many times. The chain uses TRBV5-1 and TRBJ1-1, with D possibly TRBD1 on 5 matching bases. Trimming stripped 0 bases from V and 0 bases from J, with 12 bases between. Germline-derived CDR1 and CDR2 are SGHRS and YFSETQ. The CDR3 covers 16 residues. CDR3 nucleotide sequence: TGCGCCAGCAGCTTGGAGCGGGGGGAGATGAACACTGAAGCTTTCTTT. It is translated as CASSLERGEMNTEAFF.

The table lists this clonotype with many counts. The V call is TRBV18, the J call TRBJ2-5, with TRBD2 matching over 12 bases. Unmatched junction bases numbered 10, after V lost 2 bases and J lost 9 bases. CDR3 size: 16 residues. CDR1 is KGHSH, CDR2 LQKENI, per germline. The CDR3 region is CASSPELAGGLMSQYF. CDR3 DNA sequence: TGTGCCAGCTCACCAGAACTAGCGGGAGGTTTGATGTCCCAGTACTTC. Full variable domain (remainder filled in from reference TRBV18 and TRBJ2-5): NAGVMQNPRHLVRRRGQEARLRCSPMKGHSHVYWYRQLPEEGLKFMVYLQKENIIDESGMPKERFSAEFPKEGPSILRIQQVVRGDSAAYFCASSPELAGGLMSQYFGPGTRLLVL.

This clonotype was found many times. The chain has TRBV5-1 and TRBJ2-1; D gene ambiguous. Looked up from germline, CDR1 is SGHRS and CDR2 is YFSETQ. CDR3 length equals 15 residues. V gave up 4 bases and J gave up 0 bases, with 11 bases separating them. CDR3 nucleotides: TGCGCCAGCAGCACCCTCTCGAGCTCCTACAATGAGCAGTTCTTC. Protein: CASSTLSSSYNEQFF. The variable domain in full, with the rest retrieved from reference TRBV5-1 and TRBJ2-1, is KAGVTQTPRYLIKTRGQQVTLSCSPISGHRSVSWYQQTPGQGLQFLFEYFSETQRNKGNFPGRFSGRQFSNSRSEMNVSTLELGDSALYLCASSTLSSSYNEQFFGPGTRLTVL.

This clonotype was seen repeatedly, ten times or more. This sequence joins TRBV5-1 and TRBJ2-1; D might be TRBD2 (5 bases). CDR3 size: 14 residues. Trimming took off 0 bases at V and 6 bases at J, with 10 bases between the two ends. In germline, CDR1 is SGHRS, CDR2 YFSETQ. The DNA for the CDR3 is TGCGCCAGCAGCTTGGAGACTACGGGCAATGAGCAGTTCTTC. It specifies CASSLETTGNEQFF.

This clonotype was counted at least ten times. The gene calls are TRBV29-1 and TRBJ2-1, with D possibly matching TRBD2 (6 bases). The CDR3 contains 13 residues. Germline loops: CDR1 SQVTM, CDR2 ANQGSEA. V lost 8 bases and J lost 5, with 16 bases in between. CDR3 sequence reads: CSLSYSGNNEQFF. For the CDR3, the DNA is TGCAGCCTTTCATATAGCGGAAACAATGAGCAGTTCTTC.

V and J are TRBV29-1 and TRBJ2-1; tentative D call: TRBD1 (6 bases). Trimming pared 5 bases from V and 8 bases from J, leaving 13 bases between. The germline V gene encodes CDR1 SQVTM and CDR2 ANQGSEA. This CDR3 has 12 amino acids. The CDR3 spells CSVRQGFDEQFF. DNA of the CDR3: TGCAGCGTTCGGCAGGGGTTCGATGAGCAGTTCTTC.